This T cell receptor (beta chain) was found in a study of blood T cell repertoires in COVID-19. Study-wide context: COVID-19 samples, acute and convalescent, were from the United States, Italy and Spain.

This CDR3 is 15 amino acids long. From germline, CDR1 is MGHRA and CDR2 YSYEKL. V lost 2 bases to trimming and J lost 3 bases; unmatched junction nucleotides: 4. Some clones are missing from TCRdb's copy, which holds only in-frame ones; the method was immunoSEQ multiplex PCR. There are 200,000 to 300,000 clones in the sample; over 90% occur only once, and about 0.8% lies in the top ten. The genes are TRBV4-1 and TRBJ2-5; 9 bases fit TRBD2. The material sequenced was peripheral blood. The receptor comes from a man younger than 40 with COVID-19, enrolled during active disease. CDR3 nucleotides: TGCGCCAGCAGCCAAATCGGACTAGCGAAAGAGACCCAGTACTTC. Its protein product is CASSQIGLAKETQYF.